The next 25 T cell receptor beta chains were all read from a single sample in a study of cytomegalovirus exposure and HLA in healthy donors. The PCR had 60 Vbeta and 13 Jbeta primers. The method was immunoSEQ multiplex PCR; TCRdb's version includes in-frame clones alone and lacks a portion of them. The sample holds roughly 200,000 clones, around three quarters seen once. Sequencing used PBMCs. The receptors stem from a man in his thirties or forties in good health and CMV-seronegative.

CDR3 DNA sequence: TGTGCCAGCAGGAGTTCTGGGGCCAACGTCCTGACTTTC. Its translation is CASRSSGANVLTF. V gene TRBV2 combines with J gene TRBJ2-6; no clear D. The germline CDR1 and CDR2 sequences are SNHLY and FYNNEI. V lost 6 bases, J lost 1 base, and 4 bases lay in between. This CDR3 has 13 residues.

The V and J genes are TRBV25-1 and TRBJ2-2, with D perhaps TRBD1 (5 bases). Germline V gene sequence: CDR1 MGHDK, CDR2 SYGVNS. The CDR3 is 13 amino acids. V was shortened by 3 bases and J by 7 bases, with 9 bases between the two germline ends. CDR3 nucleotides: TGTGCCAGCAGTGATTCAGGACACGGGGAGCTGTTTTTT. This codes for CASSDSGHGELFF.

The chain couples TRBV9 to TRBJ1-5; 7 bases are shared with TRBD1. J lost 1 base, V lost 4 bases, and 2 bases had no gene match. The CDR3 contains 14 residues. Germline CDR1 reads SGDLS; CDR2 reads YYNGEE. The CDR3 sequence is CASSPGGSNQPQHF. DNA for the CDR3: TGTGCCAGCAGCCCAGGGGGGAGCAATCAGCCCCAGCATTTT. Together with reference TRBV9 and TRBJ1-5, the CDR3 gives the full variable domain: DSGVTQTPKHLITATGQRVTLRCSPRSGDLSVYWYQQSLDQGLQFLIQYYNGEERAKGNILERFSAQQFPDLHSELNLSSLELGDSALYFCASSPGGSNQPQHFGDGTRLSIL.

The genes are TRBV29-1 and TRBJ2-1; tentatively, D is TRBD1 (6 bases). Germline loops: CDR1 SQVTM, CDR2 ANQGSEA. The length of the CDR3 is 13 residues. The V end was cut by 3 bases, the J end by 0 bases, with 6 bases between. The CDR3 region is CSVDRGSYNEQFF. In DNA form, the CDR3 reads TGCAGCGTTGACAGGGGCTCCTACAATGAGCAGTTCTTC.

The chain is built from TRBV7-9 and TRBJ1-5; D gene unclear. The CDR3 totals 12 residues. In germline, CDR1 is SEHNR, CDR2 FQNEAQ (reference sequence). V was trimmed by 11 bases and J by 0 bases, leaving 8 bases between them. The CDR3 DNA follows: TGTGCCTCCGGGGATAGCAATCAGCCCCAGCATTTT. It encodes CASGDSNQPQHF.

The table lists this clone with a few counts. The chain couples TRBV5-1 to TRBJ1-1; no clear D gene. The CDR3 covers 14 residues. CDR1 is SGHRS and CDR2 is YFSETQ in the germline V gene. The V gene lost 1 base and the J gene lost 0 bases, with 7 bases spanning the gap. Written as DNA, the CDR3 is TGCGCCAGCAGCTTGTTTGAGGTGAACACTGAAGCTTTCTTT. It is translated as CASSLFEVNTEAFF.

This chain joins TRBV5-1 and TRBJ2-7; 11 nucleotides match TRBD2. Germline trimming cut 2 bases from V and 4 bases from J; bases unmatched to any gene: 2. The germline V gene encodes CDR1 SGHRS and CDR2 YFSETQ. CDR3 length: 14 residues. The CDR3 nucleotides are TGCGCCAGCAGCTTTAGACTAGCGGGGTACGAGCAGTACTTC. Its protein product is CASSFRLAGYEQYF.

The genes are TRBV25-1 and TRBJ1-5; weak D call: TRBD1 (5 bases). With 4 bases removed from V and 2 bases from J, the gap between germline ends came to 6 bases. Germline values: CDR1 MGHDK, CDR2 SYGVNS. CDR3 size: 13 residues. CDR3 bases: TGTGCCAGCAGTGTAGGGGGCAATCAGCCCCAGCATTTT. Translation gives CASSVGGNQPQHF.

CDR3 loop: CASSLRTGTSSGKLFF. CDR3 bases: TGTGCCAGCAGCTTGAGGACAGGGACCTCCTCAGGGAAACTGTTTTTT. The chain uses TRBV5-6 and TRBJ1-4; TRBD1 aligns across 8 bases. The ends lost 1 base at V and 11 bases at J; junction bases unmatched: 13. The CDR3 loop spans 16 amino acids. In germline, CDR1 is SGHDT, CDR2 YYEEEE.

J is TRBJ1-5 and V is TRBV5-1; 10 bases map to TRBD1. Germline values: CDR1 SGHRS, CDR2 YFSETQ. This CDR3 region has 15 residues. V was clipped by 0 bases and J by 5 bases; unmatched bases: 2. The CDR3 loop reads CASSLDGTGDQPQHF. CDR3 in DNA: TGCGCCAGCAGCTTGGACGGGACAGGGGATCAGCCCCAGCATTTT.

This clone was picked up a small number of times. The chain employs TRBV2 and TRBJ2-7, with TRBD2 matching over 8 bases. This CDR3 has 14 residues. CDR1 SNHLY and CDR2 FYNNEI come from the germline V gene. Losses at the gene ends were 8 bases for V and 0 bases for J; bases not matched to a gene: 6. The CDR3 here is CASQLTSGSYEQYF. In DNA, the CDR3 is TGTGCCAGCCAACTTACTAGCGGCTCCTACGAGCAGTACTTC. The variable domain in full, completed from reference TRBV2 and TRBJ2-7, reads EPEVTQTPSHQVTQMGQEVILRCVPISNHLYFYWYRQILGQKVEFLVSFYNNEISEKSEIFDDQFSVERPDGSNFTLKIRSTKLEDSAMYFCASQLTSGSYEQYFGPGTRLTVT.

This chain links TRBV19 with TRBJ2-7; 10 bases agree with TRBD1. Germline V lookup: CDR1 LNHDA, CDR2 SQIVND (reference sequence). Trimming removed 6 bases from V and 7 bases from J; junction bases left unmatched: 9. The CDR3 covers 14 residues. The CDR3 reads CASSRDRGRVEQYF. CDR3 in DNA: TGTGCCAGTAGCCGGGACAGGGGACGAGTTGAGCAGTACTTC.

CDR3 nucleotide sequence: TGTGCCAGTAGTATAGAACGACTTGGCAAAAGTGGCTACACCTTC. Translating it yields CASSIERLGKSGYTF. This rearrangement joins TRBV19 to TRBJ1-2; D is uncertain. The CDR3 has 15 residues. Deletions cut 0 bases from V and 7 bases from J, with 15 bases between. Germline CDR1 reads LNHDA; CDR2 reads SQIVND (reference sequence).

The CDR3 coding sequence is TGTGCCAGCAGTGATTCCGGCAGGGATACTACAGATACGCAGTATTTT. It yields the protein CASSDSGRDTTDTQYF. V is TRBV6-1 and J is TRBJ2-3; perhaps TRBD1 as D (5 bases). Germline CDR1 is MNHNS and CDR2 is SASEGT. The CDR3 has 16 residues. V was pared by 3 bases and J by 3 bases, with 16 bases between.

The chain carries TRBV12-2 and TRBJ2-1; TRBD2, as called in the table, went unchecked against the DNA. TRBV12-2 has pseudogene status. This CDR3 has 17 residues. The CDR3 DNA reads TGTGCAAGTCGCTTAAGGGCGGGTCTGAGCTCCTACAATGAGCAGTTCTTC. It encodes CASRLRAGLSSYNEQFF.

V gene TRBV28 combines with J gene TRBJ1-1; TRBD1 matches at 9 bases. V lost 4 bases, J lost 2 bases, and 2 bases stayed unmatched. In germline, CDR1 is MDHEN, CDR2 SYDVKM. The CDR3 consists of 14 residues. The CDR3 DNA reads as TGTGCCAGCAGTTCACAGGGGGCAAACACTGAAGCTTTCTTT. This codes for CASSSQGANTEAFF.

The rearrangement joins TRBV5-1 to TRBJ1-1; D uncertain. The germline V and J ends were trimmed by 3 bases and 8 bases, with 20 bases remaining between them. Germline values: CDR1 SGHRS, CDR2 YFSETQ. The CDR3 covers 15 residues. This CDR3 reads CASSSPTAVYGEAFF. The CDR3 DNA is TGCGCCAGCAGCTCACCCACCGCAGTTTACGGGGAAGCTTTCTTT.

The chain has TRBV7-2 and TRBJ2-7; D may be TRBD2 (5 bases). V lost 1 base to trimming and J lost 4 bases, with 11 bases between them. Germline CDR1 and CDR2: SGHTA and FQGNSA. The CDR3 length is 14 residues. The CDR3 DNA follows: TGTGCCAGCAGCTTAGGTACACGGGGTTACGAGCAGTACTTC. It yields the protein CASSLGTRGYEQYF.

The gene calls are TRBV27 and TRBJ2-5, with a weak D call TRBD2 (6 bases). This CDR3 is built from 14 residues. CDR1 MNHEY and CDR2 SMNVEV come from the germline V gene (reference sequence). V gave up 8 bases and J gave up 2 bases, with 15 bases separating them. The CDR3: CASRTSRLQETQYF. CDR3 DNA: TGTGCCAGCCGAACTAGCAGACTACAAGAGACCCAGTACTTC.

This clone was seen only a few times. This chain connects TRBV5-6 to TRBJ2-2; D may be TRBD1 (6 bases). Trimming shortened V by 0 bases and J by 0 bases, and 15 bases separated the two germline ends. Germline CDR1 and CDR2: SGHDT and YYEEEE. This CDR3 contains 18 residues. The DNA for the CDR3 is TGTGCCAGCAGCTTGGCACAGGGTGGTTGGTCGAACACCGGGGAGCTGTTTTTT. Its translation: CASSLAQGGWSNTGELFF.

This rearrangement joins TRBV5-1 to TRBJ2-1; TRBD2 matches 15 bases. The CDR3 spans 18 residues. Germline CDR1 reads SGHRS; CDR2 reads YFSETQ. After removal of 3 bases from V and 9 bases from J, the junction contained 13 bases not matched to a gene. CDR3 sequence reads: CASSSQQLGLAGGSEQFF. CDR3 coding DNA: TGCGCCAGCAGCTCCCAACAACTCGGACTAGCGGGAGGGAGTGAGCAGTTCTTC.

The V gene is TRBV27, the J gene TRBJ2-3, with unresolved D. This CDR3 comprises 14 residues. Germline V gene sequence: CDR1 MNHEY, CDR2 SMNVEV (reference sequence). Trimming cost V 2 bases and J 3 bases, with 9 bases left between them. The CDR3 sequence: CASSLTLLTDTQYF. The CDR3 DNA follows: TGTGCCAGCAGTTTAACTCTCCTAACAGATACGCAGTATTTT.

This clone appeared a few times. The chain carries TRBV28 and TRBJ2-5; D is undetermined. V lost 6 bases to trimming and J lost 5 bases, with 10 bases between them. This CDR3 is 12 amino acids long. Germline CDR1 reads MDHEN; CDR2 reads SYDVKM. Here the CDR3 reads CASRHKVETQYF. The CDR3 DNA sequence: TGTGCCAGCAGACACAAAGTGGAGACCCAGTACTTC.

The rearrangement joins TRBV28 to TRBJ2-6; possibly TRBD2 for D (6 bases). Trimming removed 3 bases at V and 2 bases at J, with 11 bases between. CDR1 is MDHEN and CDR2 is SYDVKM in the germline V gene. The CDR3 is 16 residues long. The CDR3, as DNA: TGTGCCAGCAGTTTCCTTCGGGAGCCTGGGGCCAACGTCCTGACTTTC. It encodes CASSFLREPGANVLTF.

The chain combines TRBV25-1 with TRBJ2-1; 9 bases map to TRBD2. V trimming: 6 bases; J trimming: 4 bases; junction bases outside the gene matches: 10. Germline CDR1 and CDR2: MGHDK and SYGVNS. The CDR3 consists of 16 residues. CDR3 nucleotide sequence: TGTGCCAGCAGCCTGACTAGCGGTGGGAAATACAATGAGCAGTTCTTC. This encodes CASSLTSGGKYNEQFF.